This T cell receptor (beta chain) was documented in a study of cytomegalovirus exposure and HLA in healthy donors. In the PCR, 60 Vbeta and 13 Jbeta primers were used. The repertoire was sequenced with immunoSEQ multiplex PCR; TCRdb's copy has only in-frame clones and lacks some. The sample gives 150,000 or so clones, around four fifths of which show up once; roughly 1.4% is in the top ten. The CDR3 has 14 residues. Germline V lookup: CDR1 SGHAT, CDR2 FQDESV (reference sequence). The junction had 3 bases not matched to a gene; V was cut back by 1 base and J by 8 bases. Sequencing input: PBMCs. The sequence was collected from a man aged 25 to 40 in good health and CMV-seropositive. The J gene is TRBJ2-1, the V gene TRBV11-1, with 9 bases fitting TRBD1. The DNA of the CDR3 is TGTGCCAGCAGCTTAGGACAGGGGGGCGATGAGCAGTTCTTC. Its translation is CASSLGQGGDEQFF.